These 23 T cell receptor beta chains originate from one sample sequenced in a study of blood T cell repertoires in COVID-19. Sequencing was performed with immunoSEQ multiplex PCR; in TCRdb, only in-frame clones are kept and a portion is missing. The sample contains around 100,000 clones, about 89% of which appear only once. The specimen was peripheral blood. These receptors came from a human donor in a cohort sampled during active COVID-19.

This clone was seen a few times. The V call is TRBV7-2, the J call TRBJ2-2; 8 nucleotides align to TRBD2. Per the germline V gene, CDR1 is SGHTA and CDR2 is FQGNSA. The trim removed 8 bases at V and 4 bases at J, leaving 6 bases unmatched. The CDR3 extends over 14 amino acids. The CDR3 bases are TGTGCCAGCTCGACTAGCGCTTCCACCGGGGAGCTGTTTTTT. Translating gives CASSTSASTGELFF.

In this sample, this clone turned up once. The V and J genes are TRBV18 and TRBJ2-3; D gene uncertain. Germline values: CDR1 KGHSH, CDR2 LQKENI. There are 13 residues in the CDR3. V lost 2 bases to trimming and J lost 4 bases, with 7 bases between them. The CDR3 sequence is CASSPAIPDTQYF. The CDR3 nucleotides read TGTGCCAGCTCACCAGCGATTCCAGATACGCAGTATTTT.

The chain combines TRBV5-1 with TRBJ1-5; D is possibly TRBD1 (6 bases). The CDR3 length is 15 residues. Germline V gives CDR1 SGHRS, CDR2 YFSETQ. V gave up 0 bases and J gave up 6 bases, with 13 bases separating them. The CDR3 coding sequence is TGCGCCAGCAGCTTGGTGGCAGGGGTTGGTCAGCCCCAGCATTTT. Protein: CASSLVAGVGQPQHF.

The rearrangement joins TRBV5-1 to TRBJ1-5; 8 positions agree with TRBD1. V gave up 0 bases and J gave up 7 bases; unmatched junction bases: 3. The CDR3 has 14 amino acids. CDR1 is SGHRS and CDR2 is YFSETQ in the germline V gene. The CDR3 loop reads CASSLGTGFQPQHF. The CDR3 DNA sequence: TGCGCCAGCAGCTTGGGGACAGGGTTCCAGCCCCAGCATTTT.

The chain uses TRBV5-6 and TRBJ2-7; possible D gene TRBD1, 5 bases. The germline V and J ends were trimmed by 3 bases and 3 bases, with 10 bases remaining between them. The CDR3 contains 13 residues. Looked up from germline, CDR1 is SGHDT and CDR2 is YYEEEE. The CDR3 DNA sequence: TGTGCCAGCAGCTCCCTTAGGGGCTACGAGCAGTACTTC. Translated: CASSSLRGYEQYF.

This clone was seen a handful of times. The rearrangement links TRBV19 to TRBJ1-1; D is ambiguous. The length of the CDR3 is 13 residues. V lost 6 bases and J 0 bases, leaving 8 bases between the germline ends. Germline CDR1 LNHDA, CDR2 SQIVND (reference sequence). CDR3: CASRGGMNTEAFF. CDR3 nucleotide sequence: TGTGCCAGTAGGGGAGGGATGAACACTGAAGCTTTCTTT.

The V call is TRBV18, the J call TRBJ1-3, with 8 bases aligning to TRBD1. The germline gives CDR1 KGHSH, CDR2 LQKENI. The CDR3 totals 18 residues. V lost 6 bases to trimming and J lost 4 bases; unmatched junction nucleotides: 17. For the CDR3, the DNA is TGTGCCAGCTCCCCGGGGACAGGCGATCTCTTTGGAGGAAACACCATATATTTT. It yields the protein CASSPGTGDLFGGNTIYF.

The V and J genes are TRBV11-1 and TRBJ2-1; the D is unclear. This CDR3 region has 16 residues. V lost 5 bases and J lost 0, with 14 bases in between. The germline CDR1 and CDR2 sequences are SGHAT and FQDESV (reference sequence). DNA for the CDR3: TGTGCCAGCAGCCAGAGTGGCGGTCTCTCCTACAATGAGCAGTTCTTC. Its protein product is CASSQSGGLSYNEQFF.

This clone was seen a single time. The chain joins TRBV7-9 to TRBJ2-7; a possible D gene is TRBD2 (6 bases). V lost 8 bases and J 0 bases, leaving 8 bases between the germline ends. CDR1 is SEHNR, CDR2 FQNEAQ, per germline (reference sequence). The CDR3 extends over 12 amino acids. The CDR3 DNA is TGTGCCAGCGGGGGAGGCTCCTACGAGCAGTACTTC. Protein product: CASGGGSYEQYF.

The CDR3: CSVERANTGELFF. The CDR3 DNA reads as TGCAGCGTAGAGAGGGCGAACACCGGGGAGCTGTTTTTT. The chain carries TRBV29-1 and TRBJ2-2; a possible D gene is TRBD2 (5 bases). The CDR3 runs to 13 residues. From germline, CDR1 is SQVTM and CDR2 ANQGSEA. V dropped 6 bases and J dropped 0 bases, with 8 bases sitting between them.

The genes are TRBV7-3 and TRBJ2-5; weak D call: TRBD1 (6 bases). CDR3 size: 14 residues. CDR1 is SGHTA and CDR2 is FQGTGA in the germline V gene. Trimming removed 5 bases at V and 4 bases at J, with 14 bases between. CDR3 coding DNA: TGTGCCAGCAGCGCCGGACAGAATTCAGAGACCCAGTACTTC. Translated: CASSAGQNSETQYF. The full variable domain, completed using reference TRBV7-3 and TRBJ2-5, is GAGVSQTPSNKVTEKGKYVELRCDPISGHTALYWYRQSLGQGPEFLIYFQGTGAADDSGLPNDRFFAVRPEGSVSTLKIQRTERGDSAVYLCASSAGQNSETQYFGPGTRLLVL.

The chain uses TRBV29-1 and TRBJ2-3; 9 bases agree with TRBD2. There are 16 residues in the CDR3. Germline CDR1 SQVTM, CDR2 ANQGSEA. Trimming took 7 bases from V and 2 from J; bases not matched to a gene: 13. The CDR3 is CSAGGGGRDSTDTQYF. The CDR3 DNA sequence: TGCAGCGCCGGCGGGGGGGGAAGGGACTCCACAGATACGCAGTATTTT.

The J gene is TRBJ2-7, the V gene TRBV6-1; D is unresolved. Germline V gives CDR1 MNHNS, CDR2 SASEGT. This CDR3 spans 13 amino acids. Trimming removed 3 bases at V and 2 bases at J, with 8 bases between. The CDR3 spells CASSDRLTYEQYF. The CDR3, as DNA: TGTGCCAGCAGTGACAGGTTAACCTACGAGCAGTACTTC.

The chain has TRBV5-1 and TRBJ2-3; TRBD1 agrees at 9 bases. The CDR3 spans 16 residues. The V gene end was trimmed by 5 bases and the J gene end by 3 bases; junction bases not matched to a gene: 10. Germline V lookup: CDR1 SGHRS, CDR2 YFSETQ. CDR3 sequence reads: CASRGGTGTGTDTQYF. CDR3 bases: TGCGCCAGCAGGGGGGGGACAGGGACGGGAACAGATACGCAGTATTTT.

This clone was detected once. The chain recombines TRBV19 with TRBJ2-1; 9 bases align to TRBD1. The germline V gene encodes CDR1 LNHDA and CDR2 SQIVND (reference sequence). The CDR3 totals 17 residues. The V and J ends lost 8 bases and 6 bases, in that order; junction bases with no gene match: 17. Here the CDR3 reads CASQGGRGTGLGNEQFF. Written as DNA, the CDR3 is TGTGCCAGTCAAGGGGGGAGGGGGACAGGGTTGGGCAATGAGCAGTTCTTC.

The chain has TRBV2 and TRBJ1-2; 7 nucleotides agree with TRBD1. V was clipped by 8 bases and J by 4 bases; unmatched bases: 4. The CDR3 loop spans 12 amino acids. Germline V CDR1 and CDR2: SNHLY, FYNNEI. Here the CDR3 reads CASWDSFYGYTF. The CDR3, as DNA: TGTGCCAGCTGGGACAGCTTCTATGGCTACACCTTC.

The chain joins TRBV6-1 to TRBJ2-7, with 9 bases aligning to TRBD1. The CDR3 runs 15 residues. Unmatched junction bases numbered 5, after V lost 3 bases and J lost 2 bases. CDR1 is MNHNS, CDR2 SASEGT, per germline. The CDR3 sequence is CASSDWGTGTYEQYF. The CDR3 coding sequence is TGTGCCAGCAGTGATTGGGGGACAGGGACCTACGAGCAGTACTTC.

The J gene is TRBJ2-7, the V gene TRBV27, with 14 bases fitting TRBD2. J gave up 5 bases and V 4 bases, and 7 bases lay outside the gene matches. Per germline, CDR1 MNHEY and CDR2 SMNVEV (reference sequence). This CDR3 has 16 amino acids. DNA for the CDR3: TGTGCCAGCAGTTCCGGACTAGCGGGGGGAGTACACGAGCAGTACTTC. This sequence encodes CASSSGLAGGVHEQYF.

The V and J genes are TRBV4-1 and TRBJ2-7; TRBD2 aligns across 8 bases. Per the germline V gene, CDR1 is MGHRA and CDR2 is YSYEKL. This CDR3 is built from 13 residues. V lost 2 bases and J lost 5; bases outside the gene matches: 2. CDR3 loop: CASSQPGLDEQYF. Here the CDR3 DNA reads TGCGCCAGCAGCCAACCGGGACTAGACGAGCAGTACTTC.

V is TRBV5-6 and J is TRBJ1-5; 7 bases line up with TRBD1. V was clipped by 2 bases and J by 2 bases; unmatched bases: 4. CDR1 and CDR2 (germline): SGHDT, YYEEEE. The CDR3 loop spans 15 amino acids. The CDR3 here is CASSLGGDGNQPQHF. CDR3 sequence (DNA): TGTGCCAGCAGCTTAGGGGGCGATGGCAATCAGCCCCAGCATTTT.

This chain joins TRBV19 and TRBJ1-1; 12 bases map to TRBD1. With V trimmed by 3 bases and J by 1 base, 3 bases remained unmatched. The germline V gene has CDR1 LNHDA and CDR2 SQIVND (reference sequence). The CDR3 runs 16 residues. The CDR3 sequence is CASSIGTGGWNTEAFF. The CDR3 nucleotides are TGTGCCAGTAGTATCGGGACAGGGGGCTGGAACACTGAAGCTTTCTTT.

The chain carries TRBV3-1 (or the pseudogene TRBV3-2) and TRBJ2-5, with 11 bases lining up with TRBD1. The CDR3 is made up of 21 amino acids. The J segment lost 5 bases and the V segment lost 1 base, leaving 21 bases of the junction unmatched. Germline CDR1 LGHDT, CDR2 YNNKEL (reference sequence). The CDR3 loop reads CASSQVTQEPPRDRGIETQYF. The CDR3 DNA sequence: TGTGCCAGCAGCCAAGTAACCCAAGAACCACCGCGGGACAGGGGGATTGAGACCCAGTACTTC.

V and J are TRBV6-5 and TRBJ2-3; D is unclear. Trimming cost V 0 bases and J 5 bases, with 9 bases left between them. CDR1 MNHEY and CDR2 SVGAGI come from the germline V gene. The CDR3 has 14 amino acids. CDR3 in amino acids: CASSYSLVGDTQYF. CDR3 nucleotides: TGTGCCAGCAGTTACTCGCTAGTAGGAGATACGCAGTATTTT.